What follows are 20 T cell receptor beta chains derived from one specimen sequenced in a study of T cells in Graves' hyperthyroidism and ophthalmopathy. The CDR3 regions of TCR beta were amplified from RNA transcripts. The HTBI primer set was used in a first-round RT-PCR of the TCR CDR3. One entry per CDR3 protein results from TCRdb running MiXCR on the multiplex PCR reads. The sample shows roughly 420,000 distinct CDR3 sequences, around 15% of them seen only once. Sequenced input: blood. The receptors shown here come from a woman younger than 30 with Graves' hyperthyroidism.

This clonotype has ten or more counts. This chain joins TRBV24-1 and TRBJ2-1; a weak D match, TRBD2 (5 bases). V was pared by 3 bases and J by 0 bases, with 14 bases between. Germline CDR1 KGHDR, CDR2 SFDVKD. This CDR3 comprises 17 residues. The CDR3 sequence is CATSDPGNQYSYNEQFF. The CDR3 DNA reads TGTGCCACCAGTGATCCGGGGAACCAGTACTCCTACAATGAGCAGTTCTTC.

In this sample, this clonotype turned up many times. The chain links TRBV9 to TRBJ2-7; 8 bases align to TRBD2. Germline-derived CDR1 and CDR2 are SGDLS and YYNGEE. CDR3 size: 14 residues. V lost 0 bases to trimming and J lost 2 bases; unmatched junction nucleotides: 1. CDR3 loop: CASSVASGPYEQYF. The CDR3 DNA reads TGTGCCAGCAGCGTAGCTAGCGGGCCCTACGAGCAGTACTTC.

V usage is TRBV6-1 and J usage is TRBJ1-1; tentative D call: TRBD1 (6 bases). Germline CDR1 is MNHNS and CDR2 is SASEGT. The CDR3 has 14 amino acids. V lost 5 bases and J 0 bases, leaving 10 bases between the germline ends. The CDR3 nucleotides read TGTGCCAGCAGTACCAGGGGTGTGAACACTGAAGCTTTCTTT. Translating it yields CASSTRGVNTEAFF.

This clonotype turned up a few times. CDR3 loop: CASSSPGTGGLAWGAFF. Written as DNA, the CDR3 is TGTGCCAGCAGTTCACCCGGGACAGGGGGCTTAGCTTGGGGAGCTTTCTTT. The rearrangement joins TRBV28 to TRBJ1-1, with TRBD1 matching 12 bases. Germline loops: CDR1 MDHEN, CDR2 SYDVKM. V dropped 4 bases and J dropped 10; count of bases not matched to a gene: 16. The CDR3 totals 17 residues.

This clonotype was picked up many times. The CDR3 sequence is CASSFGGGGGYTF. CDR3 nucleotide sequence: TGTGCCAGCAGCTTTGGAGGAGGTGGTGGCTACACCTTC. The chain employs TRBV7-9 and TRBJ1-2, with D unresolved. The germline V gene has CDR1 SEHNR and CDR2 FQNEAQ (reference sequence). The V and J ends lost 3 bases and 7 bases respectively, with 12 bases between them. The CDR3 runs to 13 residues.

This clonotype appeared many times. The chain combines TRBV7-9 with TRBJ2-5, with D possibly being TRBD1 (5 bases). Germline loops: CDR1 SEHNR, CDR2 FQNEAQ (reference sequence). The CDR3 has 13 residues. With 2 bases removed from V and 3 bases from J, the gap between germline ends came to 7 bases. The CDR3: CASSLRREETQYF. CDR3 DNA: TGTGCCAGCAGCTTACGCAGGGAAGAGACCCAGTACTTC.

This clonotype has at least ten counts. The genes are TRBV5-1 and TRBJ2-3, with D possibly being TRBD1 (6 bases). This CDR3 is 14 amino acids long. Trimming pared 4 bases from V and 2 bases from J, leaving 11 bases between. Germline assignment: CDR1 SGHRS and CDR2 YFSETQ. The CDR3 is CASSIGQYTDTQYF. CDR3 bases: TGCGCCAGCAGCATCGGACAGTACACAGATACGCAGTATTTT.

The gene calls are TRBV19 and TRBJ2-1; TRBD2 matches at 7 bases. CDR1 is LNHDA and CDR2 is SQIVND in the germline V gene (reference sequence). The CDR3 sequence is 15 residues long. V lost 4 bases to trimming and J lost 3 bases; unmatched junction nucleotides: 6. The CDR3 is CASSTPERDYNEQFF. Written as DNA, the CDR3 is TGTGCCAGTAGTACCCCCGAGCGGGACTACAATGAGCAGTTCTTC.

This clonotype has at least ten counts. The rearrangement joins TRBV6-5 to TRBJ2-1; 11 nucleotides align to TRBD2. Germline V gene sequence: CDR1 MNHEY, CDR2 SVGAGI. There are 16 residues in the CDR3. After removal of 1 base from V and 4 bases from J, the junction contained 3 bases not matched to a gene. This chain's CDR3 is CASSYLASGRYNEQFF. The CDR3 DNA reads TGTGCCAGCAGTTACTTGGCTAGCGGGAGGTACAATGAGCAGTTCTTC.

This clonotype was seen repeatedly, ten times or more. The chain joins TRBV5-1 to TRBJ2-7; TRBD1 might be the D (6 bases). This CDR3 region has 15 residues. Per the germline V gene, CDR1 is SGHRS and CDR2 is YFSETQ. The V end lost 1 base, the J end lost 2 bases, and 13 bases lay between the germline ends. For the CDR3, the DNA is TGCGCCAGCAGCTTGCAGGGGATGGGGACCTACGAGCAGTACTTC. It translates to CASSLQGMGTYEQYF.

This clonotype was seen a handful of times. J is TRBJ1-3 and V is TRBV30, with D possibly being TRBD1 (6 bases). There are 14 residues in the CDR3. Germline assignment: CDR1 GTSNPN and CDR2 SVGIG (reference sequence). The CDR3 DNA reads as TGTGGTTGGGAGGGGGGCCTCTCTGGAAACACCATATATTTT. This encodes CGWEGGLSGNTIYF.

This clonotype came up many times. The V gene is TRBV2, the J gene TRBJ2-1; a weak D match, TRBD2 (5 bases). The CDR3 is 16 amino acids. Trimming left V 2 bases short and J 1 base short, with 12 bases between. Per the germline V gene, CDR1 is SNHLY and CDR2 is FYNNEI. Here the CDR3 reads CASSEWEPVSYNEQFF. CDR3 bases: TGTGCCAGCAGTGAATGGGAGCCGGTGTCCTACAATGAGCAGTTCTTC.

Ten or more counts support this clonotype. The J gene is TRBJ1-6, the V gene TRBV20-1; 7 bases line up with TRBD1. The CDR3 covers 15 residues. The V and J ends lost 0 bases and 7 bases, in that order; junction bases with no gene match: 6. CDR1 and CDR2 (germline): DFQATT, SNEGSKA (reference sequence). CDR3 residues: CSARESRGANSPLHF. DNA of the CDR3: TGCAGTGCTAGAGAATCCAGGGGGGCCAATTCACCCCTCCACTTT.

V and J are TRBV20-1 and TRBJ2-5; D is undetermined. Trimming stripped 1 base from V and 1 base from J, with 10 bases between. The CDR3 extends over 14 amino acids. Germline V gene lookup returns CDR1 DFQATT and CDR2 SNEGSKA (reference sequence). This CDR3 reads CSARGRSVQETQYF. The CDR3 DNA reads as TGCAGTGCTAGAGGACGGAGCGTCCAAGAGACCCAGTACTTC.

The V and J genes are TRBV5-1 and TRBJ2-5; tentative D call: TRBD1 (6 bases). The V gene's germline CDR1 is SGHRS and CDR2 YFSETQ. This CDR3 has 15 amino acids. Trimming cost V 0 bases and J 1 base, with 10 bases left between them. The CDR3 loop is CASSLVQGIQETQYF. CDR3 sequence (DNA): TGCGCCAGCAGCTTGGTGCAGGGGATCCAAGAGACCCAGTACTTC.

A few counts support this clonotype. The V call is TRBV27, the J call TRBJ2-3, with D perhaps TRBD2 (5 bases). This CDR3 contains 13 residues. Deletions cut 5 bases from V and 6 bases from J, with 12 bases between. Germline V CDR1 and CDR2: MNHEY, SMNVEV (reference sequence). CDR3 nucleotide sequence: TGTGCCAGCAGTCCAGAAGCGGCGGATACGCAGTATTTT. It specifies CASSPEAADTQYF.

The J gene is TRBJ2-1, the V gene TRBV4-1, with TRBD2 matching 14 bases. V shed 5 bases and J 9 bases; nucleotides not matched to a gene: 9. The CDR3 has 16 residues. Germline V gives CDR1 MGHRA, CDR2 YSYEKL. The CDR3 is CASSTGLAGVSGEQFF. CDR3 sequence (DNA): TGCGCCAGCAGCACGGGACTAGCGGGAGTCTCTGGTGAGCAGTTCTTC.

This clonotype was found a few times. J is TRBJ1-2 and V is TRBV5-1; tentatively, D is TRBD1 (6 bases). The germline V gene has CDR1 SGHRS and CDR2 YFSETQ. Trimming stripped 8 bases from V and 0 bases from J, with 11 bases between. The CDR3 sequence is 13 residues long. CDR3 nucleotides: TGCGCCAGTGGACAGAGGACTAACTATGGCTACACCTTC. Translation gives CASGQRTNYGYTF.

V is TRBV9 and J is TRBJ1-2; D is uncertain. Germline V lookup: CDR1 SGDLS, CDR2 YYNGEE. There are 13 residues in the CDR3. Trimming left V 1 base short and J 4 bases short, with 8 bases between. CDR3 protein: CASSVFGGYGYTF. DNA for the CDR3: TGTGCCAGCAGCGTATTCGGAGGCTATGGCTACACCTTC.

Notes on this clonotype: A much larger clone sits a single nucleotide away, making a read error possible. V is TRBV30 and J is TRBJ2-7, with D possibly being TRBD2 (7 bases). V was shortened by 2 bases and J by 7 bases, with 18 bases between the two germline ends. The germline V gene encodes CDR1 GTSNPN and CDR2 SVGIG (reference sequence). The CDR3 contains 14 residues. CDR3 in DNA: TGTGCCTGGAGTCCCAGCACAAGGGGGGGTGAGCAGTACTTC. It yields the protein CAWSPSTRGGEQYF.